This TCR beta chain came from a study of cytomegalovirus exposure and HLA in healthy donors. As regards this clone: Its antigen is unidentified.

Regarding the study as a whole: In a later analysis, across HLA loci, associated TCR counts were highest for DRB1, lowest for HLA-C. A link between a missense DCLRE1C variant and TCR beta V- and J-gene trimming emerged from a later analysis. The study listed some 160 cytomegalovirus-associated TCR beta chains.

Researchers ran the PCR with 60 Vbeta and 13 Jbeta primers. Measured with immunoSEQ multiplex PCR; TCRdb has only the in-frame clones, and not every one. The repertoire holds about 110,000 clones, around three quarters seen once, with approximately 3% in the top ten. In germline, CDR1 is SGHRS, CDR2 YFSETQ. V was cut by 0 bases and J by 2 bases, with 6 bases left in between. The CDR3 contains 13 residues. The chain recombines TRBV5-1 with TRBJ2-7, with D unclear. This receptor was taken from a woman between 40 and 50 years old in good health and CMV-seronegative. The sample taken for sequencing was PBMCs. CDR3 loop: CASSLGSAYEQYF. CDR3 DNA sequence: TGCGCCAGCAGCTTGGGGAGTGCCTACGAGCAGTACTTC.